Below are 27 T cell receptor beta chains sequenced from a single sample in a study of shared clonotypes between healthy human individuals. Assay used: immunoSEQ multiplex PCR; TCRdb lists only in-frame clones, some missing. Of roughly 2.4 million clones in the sample, around 95% were seen once. What was sequenced was naive CD4+ T cells sorted from blood. The sample's subset: CD45RA+ positively selected. All receptors derive from a man between 18 and 35 years old in good health.

The chain combines TRBV2 with TRBJ1-1; 8 nucleotides agree with TRBD1. The J segment lost 5 bases and the V segment lost 5 bases, leaving 7 bases of the junction unmatched. Germline assignment: CDR1 SNHLY and CDR2 FYNNEI. The CDR3 runs to 14 residues. CDR3 DNA sequence: TGTGCCAGCAGTAGGACAGGGTTCGGGACTGAAGCTTTCTTT. It translates to CASSRTGFGTEAFF.

The chain combines TRBV5-6 with TRBJ2-5; 7 nucleotides align to TRBD2. This CDR3 has 14 amino acids. The V segment lost 5 bases and the J segment 2 bases; nucleotides outside the gene matches: 6. Per germline, CDR1 SGHDT and CDR2 YYEEEE. CDR3 in DNA: TGTGCCAGCAGGTCAGCGGGGAGGCAAGAGACCCAGTACTTC. Residues: CASRSAGRQETQYF.

The chain uses TRBV12-5 and TRBJ2-7; the match to TRBD2 covers 11 bases. Trimming removed 7 bases from V and 7 bases from J; junction bases left unmatched: 21. The CDR3 length is 18 residues. Germline values: CDR1 LGHNT, CDR2 FRNRAP. CDR3 DNA: TGTGCTAGTGCCCCCGACAGGCTCGCCCTAGCGGGAGGCCGTGAGCAGTACTTC. It is translated as CASAPDRLALAGGREQYF.

The V and J genes are TRBV7-2 and TRBJ1-5; D call uncertain. The CDR3 has 16 residues. Trimming left V 3 bases short and J 0 bases short, with 12 bases between. Germline loops: CDR1 SGHTA, CDR2 FQGNSA. This chain's CDR3 is CASSLGGSFSNQPQHF. DNA for the CDR3: TGTGCCAGCAGCTTGGGCGGATCCTTTAGCAATCAGCCCCAGCATTTT.

The chain uses TRBV7-2 and TRBJ1-2, with TRBD1 matching 8 bases. The V segment lost 1 base and the J segment 0 bases; nucleotides outside the gene matches: 7. CDR3 length: 17 amino acids. CDR1 is SGHTA, CDR2 FQGNSA, per germline. This chain's CDR3 is CASSLVGQGPTNYGYTF. As DNA, the CDR3 is TGTGCCAGCAGCTTAGTCGGACAGGGACCAACTAACTATGGCTACACCTTC.

The rearrangement joins TRBV15 to TRBJ1-4; D remains unclear. The CDR3 has 16 amino acids. Trimming removed 0 bases from V and 2 bases from J, with 10 bases in between. CDR1 and CDR2 (germline): LNHNV, YYDKDF (reference sequence). The CDR3 region is CATSRDYTGTNEKLFF. CDR3 nucleotides: TGTGCCACCAGCAGAGATTACACGGGGACTAATGAAAAACTGTTTTTT.

This chain joins TRBV11-2 and TRBJ1-1; 9 bases match TRBD1. The CDR3 sequence is 14 residues long. J gave up 3 bases and V 5 bases, and 4 bases lay outside the gene matches. Per germline, CDR1 SGHAT and CDR2 FQNNGV. The CDR3 DNA reads TGTGCCAGCAGCCCCCGGGACAGGGACACTGAAGCTTTCTTT. It is translated as CASSPRDRDTEAFF.

The count of this clone is one. CDR3 DNA: TGCGCCAGCAGTCCCGGGATAGCGGGGGGGGTCAATGAGCAGTTCTTC. Protein sequence: CASSPGIAGGVNEQFF. This rearrangement joins TRBV10-1 to TRBJ2-1; 11 nucleotides match TRBD2. Trimming removed 5 bases from V and 6 bases from J; junction bases left unmatched: 9. This CDR3 is 16 amino acids long. Germline V gives CDR1 WNHNN, CDR2 SYGVQD (reference sequence).

A remark on this clone: Within the sample, other DNA sequences also encode this same CDR3. The V gene is TRBV29-1, the J gene TRBJ2-3; TRBD2 is a possible D gene (5 bases). Trimming took 3 bases from V and 1 from J, leaving 8 bases between them. This CDR3 comprises 13 residues. The V gene's germline CDR1 is SQVTM and CDR2 ANQGSEA. In DNA form, the CDR3 reads TGCAGCGTTGACCCCGGGGGCACAGATACGCAGTATTTT. It translates to CSVDPGGTDTQYF.

About this clone itself: This may be a read error, as it is one base from a much larger clone. V is TRBV6-6 and J is TRBJ2-7, with D possibly TRBD1 on 6 matching bases. The CDR3 runs 13 residues. Trimming took off 4 bases at V and 2 bases at J, with 9 bases between the two ends. In germline, CDR1 is MNHNY, CDR2 SVGAGI (reference sequence). The CDR3 sequence is CASSFGTTYEQYF. The CDR3 DNA reads TGTGCCAGCAGTTTCGGGACAACCTACGAGCAGTACTTC.

The chain uses TRBV18 and TRBJ1-3; D is undetermined. The germline V gene has CDR1 KGHSH and CDR2 LQKENI. This CDR3 spans 18 amino acids. Trimming stripped 2 bases from V and 0 bases from J, with 17 bases between. CDR3 DNA: TGTGCCAGCTCACCAAATTCCGTAACCCTAACCTCTGGAAACACCATATATTTT. Translating it yields CASSPNSVTLTSGNTIYF.

The V call is TRBV5-1, the J call TRBJ1-1; 7 nucleotides align to TRBD1. The V gene end was trimmed by 4 bases and the J gene end by 1 base; junction bases not matched to a gene: 7. The V gene's germline CDR1 is SGHRS and CDR2 YFSETQ. The CDR3 covers 15 residues. The DNA for the CDR3 is TGCGCCAGCAGCATACCGACAGGGAAGAACACTGAAGCTTTCTTT. This gives the protein CASSIPTGKNTEAFF.

The V gene is TRBV5-7, the J gene TRBJ2-7; TRBD2 aligns across 9 bases. TRBV5-7 has ORF status, its function being uncertain. The CDR3 is made up of 16 amino acids. Trimming cost V 0 bases and J 2 bases; bases outside gene matches: 6. The CDR3 nucleotides are TGTGCCAGCAGCTTGGTGCGGGAGGGCACTGCCTACGAGCAGTACTTC. Translated, it gives CASSLVREGTAYEQYF.

V is TRBV28 and J is TRBJ1-1, with a weak D call TRBD1 (5 bases). Germline V gene data show CDR1 as MDHEN and CDR2 as SYDVKM. V dropped 8 bases and J dropped 1 base, with 14 bases sitting between them. The CDR3 is 14 residues long. The CDR3 nucleotides are TGTGCCAGCCAACCAGGGCTAGCGAACACTGAAGCTTTCTTT. It encodes CASQPGLANTEAFF.

V and J are TRBV6-1 and TRBJ2-1; 11 bases map to TRBD2. The V segment lost 6 bases and the J segment 4 bases; nucleotides outside the gene matches: 5. The CDR3 runs 15 residues. In germline, CDR1 is MNHNS, CDR2 SASEGT. The CDR3 region is CASSLLAGVYNEQFF. The CDR3 nucleotides are TGTGCCAGCAGCCTACTAGCGGGAGTATACAATGAGCAGTTCTTC.

J is TRBJ1-5 and V is TRBV5-8; the match to TRBD1 covers 11 bases. With 4 bases clipped from V and 4 bases from J, the junction kept 4 bases outside the gene matches. This CDR3 is 15 amino acids long. CDR1 is SGHTS, CDR2 YDEGEE, per germline. The CDR3: CASSPGQGANQPQHF. CDR3 coding DNA: TGTGCCAGCAGCCCAGGACAGGGGGCGAATCAGCCCCAGCATTTT.

This chain connects TRBV14 to TRBJ2-3; D might be TRBD1 or TRBD2, each matching 6 bases. The V end lost 4 bases, the J end lost 8 bases, and 13 bases lay between the germline ends. Germline V gene lookup returns CDR1 SGHDN and CDR2 FVKESK. The length of the CDR3 is 13 residues. CDR3 residues: CASSRGAAGTQYF. The CDR3 region has the DNA TGTGCCAGCAGCCGGGGGGCGGCCGGTACGCAGTATTTT.

The V call is TRBV2, the J call TRBJ1-4; 7 nucleotides agree with TRBD1. The V gene's germline CDR1 is SNHLY and CDR2 FYNNEI. The CDR3 is 12 amino acids. V lost 8 bases and J lost 8; bases outside the gene matches: 5. CDR3 residues: CASDRVDEKLFF. In nucleotides, the CDR3 is TGTGCCAGCGACAGGGTAGACGAAAAACTGTTTTTT.

The chain has TRBV7-6 and TRBJ2-5; 9 bases are shared with TRBD1. Germline V gives CDR1 SGHVS, CDR2 FNYEAQ. The CDR3 spans 14 residues. V was clipped by 3 bases and J by 2 bases; unmatched bases: 1. The DNA of the CDR3 is TGTGCCAGCAGCTTGGGGACAGGGCAAGAGACCCAGTACTTC. Translated, it gives CASSLGTGQETQYF.

This clone was seen just once. The J gene is TRBJ2-7, the V gene TRBV18, with TRBD1 matching over 7 bases. CDR1 and CDR2 from the germline V gene are KGHSH and LQKENI. This CDR3 contains 13 residues. With 4 bases clipped from V and 7 bases from J, the junction kept 7 bases outside the gene matches. CDR3 in DNA: TGTGCCAGCTCACTAGGGACAGCCGGGGAGCAGTACTTC. Translating it yields CASSLGTAGEQYF.

CDR3 in DNA: TGTGCCAGCAGTGAAGGCCCCCAACAGGGCTATGGCTACACCTTC. Translation: CASSEGPQQGYGYTF. This rearrangement joins TRBV6-4 to TRBJ1-2, with a weak D call TRBD1 (6 bases). The germline V and J ends were trimmed by 3 bases and 4 bases, with 15 bases remaining between them. The germline V gene encodes CDR1 MRHNA and CDR2 SNTAGT. This CDR3 region has 15 residues.

In its sample, this clone was seen a few times. The genes are TRBV10-3 and TRBJ1-5; TRBD1 agrees at 10 bases. The CDR3 is 16 residues long. Germline CDR1 reads ENHRY; CDR2 reads SYGVKD. Germline trimming cut 4 bases from V and 0 bases from J; bases unmatched to any gene: 3. CDR3 DNA sequence: TGTGCCATCAGTGGGACAGGGGGTCTTAGCAATCAGCCCCAGCATTTT. It yields the protein CAISGTGGLSNQPQHF.

The V call is TRBV28, the J call TRBJ1-6, with 9 nucleotides matching TRBD1. V trimming: 6 bases; J trimming: 5 bases; junction bases outside the gene matches: 5. The CDR3 has 15 amino acids. Per germline, CDR1 MDHEN and CDR2 SYDVKM. The CDR3 DNA reads TGTGCCAGCAGGACAGGGGGTACCGATAATTCACCCCTCCACTTT. This encodes CASRTGGTDNSPLHF.

This chain joins TRBV18 and TRBJ1-5, with D possibly being TRBD1 (6 bases). The CDR3 extends over 13 amino acids. V lost 2 bases and J lost 7, with 9 bases in between. Germline V gene data show CDR1 as KGHSH and CDR2 as LQKENI. This CDR3 is CASSPRDTQPQHF. The CDR3 DNA reads TGTGCCAGCTCACCAAGGGACACCCAGCCCCAGCATTTT.

The chain links TRBV11-2 to TRBJ1-2; 7 bases align to TRBD1. After removal of 5 bases from V and 0 bases from J, the junction contained 9 bases not matched to a gene. Germline V lookup: CDR1 SGHAT, CDR2 FQNNGV. The CDR3 is made up of 16 amino acids. CDR3 region: CASSPMPGQSNYGYTF. In DNA form, the CDR3 reads TGTGCCAGCAGCCCCATGCCGGGACAGTCTAACTATGGCTACACCTTC.

The chain recombines TRBV23-1 with TRBJ2-7, with 13 positions matching TRBD2. TRBV23-1 is reported as an ORF; its role is uncertain. This CDR3 region has 16 residues. J lost 6 bases, V lost 0 bases, and 5 bases had no gene match. The CDR3 region is CASSQSGTSGNVEQYF. CDR3 in DNA: TGCGCCAGCAGTCAATCGGGGACTAGCGGGAACGTCGAGCAGTACTTC.

J is TRBJ1-6 and V is TRBV10-2; a possible D gene is TRBD1 (5 bases). CDR3 length: 14 amino acids. The germline V gene has CDR1 WSHSY and CDR2 SAAADI. Deletions cut 8 bases from V and 10 bases from J, with 18 bases between. CDR3 residues: CASFWVRQPSPLHF. The CDR3 nucleotides are TGCGCCAGCTTCTGGGTACGACAGCCATCACCCCTCCACTTT.